These 28 T cell receptor beta chains were all obtained from the same sample, sequenced in a study of cytomegalovirus exposure and HLA in healthy donors. PCR amplification relied on 60 Vbeta primers (plus 13 Jbeta primers). Method: immunoSEQ multiplex PCR; TCRdb's copy keeps in-frame clones and lacks some. The sample shows 130,000 or so clones, roughly four fifths of them seen only once. Sequences were obtained from PBMCs. Receptors originate from a woman aged 18-29 years in good health and CMV-seronegative.

This sequence joins TRBV11-2 and TRBJ2-7, with D perhaps TRBD2 (6 bases). Trimming shortened V by 8 bases and J by 0 bases, and 8 bases separated the two germline ends. Germline V CDR1 and CDR2: SGHAT, FQNNGV. The CDR3 has 12 amino acids. The CDR3 is CASGGSSYEQYF. The CDR3 nucleotides are TGTGCCAGCGGGGGGAGCTCCTACGAGCAGTACTTC.

The chain employs TRBV5-4 and TRBJ2-5, with a weak D call TRBD2 (6 bases). With the DNA end fitting TRBJ2-7 better, the J assignment may be wrong. The CDR3 sequence is 14 residues long. The germline V gene has CDR1 SGHNT and CDR2 YYREEE (reference sequence). CDR3 sequence: CASSFGGASYEQYF. The CDR3 coding sequence is TGTGCCAGCAGCTTCGGAGGGGCCTCCTACGAGCAGTACTTC.

This clone has just one count. This chain uses TRBV10-2 with TRBJ2-3, with 15 positions matching TRBD2. The CDR3 is made up of 15 amino acids. Trimming took 4 bases from V and 6 from J; bases not matched to a gene: 2. The V gene's germline CDR1 is WSHSY and CDR2 SAAADI. The CDR3 loop is CASSGTSGRDDTQYF. CDR3 DNA sequence: TGCGCCAGCAGTGGGACTAGCGGGAGGGATGATACGCAGTATTTT.

This clone came up a few times. The chain links TRBV7-2 to TRBJ2-3; 15 nucleotides align to TRBD2. Germline CDR1 is SGHTA and CDR2 is FQGNSA. The junction had 12 bases not matched to a gene; V was cut back by 5 bases and J by 6 bases. The length of the CDR3 is 18 residues. The CDR3 DNA reads TGTGCCAGCAGCCCGATCCGGACTAGCGGGGGGGCGGAGGATACGCAGTATTTT. Protein sequence: CASSPIRTSGGAEDTQYF.

The J gene is TRBJ2-7, the V gene TRBV9, with a possible D match to TRBD1 (6 bases). Germline CDR1 and CDR2: SGDLS and YYNGEE. The CDR3 totals 14 residues. Trimming stripped 2 bases from V and 5 bases from J, with 14 bases between. For the CDR3, the DNA is TGTGCCAGCAGCGTGAGGGGGTCTGGGCACGAGCAGTACTTC. Encoded protein: CASSVRGSGHEQYF.

V gene TRBV19 combines with J gene TRBJ2-4; the match to TRBD2 covers 12 bases. Germline lookup yields CDR1 LNHDA and CDR2 SQIVND (reference sequence). This CDR3 spans 16 amino acids. Trimming took 5 bases from V and 6 from J; bases not matched to a gene: 8. CDR3 in amino acids: CASSETSGSTGNIQYF. The CDR3, as DNA: TGTGCCAGTAGTGAGACTAGCGGGAGCACGGGAAACATTCAGTACTTC.

The V gene is TRBV19, the J gene TRBJ2-1, with 7 bases matching TRBD2. The CDR3 runs 15 residues. J was trimmed by 6 bases and V by 2 bases; bases with no gene match: 7. Germline V lookup: CDR1 LNHDA, CDR2 SQIVND (reference sequence). The CDR3 reads CASSILPGGGNEQFF. As DNA, the CDR3 is TGTGCCAGTAGTATACTCCCTGGCGGGGGCAATGAGCAGTTCTTC.

J is TRBJ1-1 and V is TRBV19, with D maybe TRBD1 (5 bases). V was shortened by 1 base and J by 1 base, with 10 bases between the two germline ends. Germline V CDR1 and CDR2: LNHDA, SQIVND (reference sequence). The CDR3 runs 15 residues. This CDR3 is CASSIGEGTNTEAFF. The CDR3 nucleotides are TGTGCCAGTAGTATAGGGGAGGGGACGAACACTGAAGCTTTCTTT.

The J gene is TRBJ2-3, the V gene TRBV30, with 11 bases identical to TRBD2. Germline V gene data show CDR1 as GTSNPN and CDR2 as SVGIG (reference sequence). The junction had 17 bases not matched to a gene; V was cut back by 0 bases and J by 6 bases. This CDR3 comprises 19 residues. CDR3 nucleotides: TGTGCCTGGAGTGTACTAGTCTTGGGGCTAGCGGGGGGAGGGGATACGCAGTATTTT. Translating gives CAWSVLVLGLAGGGDTQYF.

V and J are TRBV9 and TRBJ1-4; no definite D call. V was clipped by 5 bases and J by 2 bases, with 13 bases between them. CDR3 length: 15 amino acids. CDR1 is SGDLS and CDR2 is YYNGEE in the germline V gene. The CDR3 protein is CASSPGLGTNEKLFF. CDR3 sequence (DNA): TGTGCCAGCAGTCCAGGATTGGGTACTAATGAAAAACTGTTTTTT.

This clone was detected only a few times. The chain combines TRBV2 with TRBJ1-2; D unclear. CDR3 length: 16 amino acids. Germline V CDR1 and CDR2: SNHLY, FYNNEI. V lost 2 bases, J lost 8 bases, and 21 bases lay in between. CDR3 loop: CASSETTLRGQGGYTF. The CDR3 DNA reads as TGTGCCAGCAGTGAAACCACATTGAGAGGGCAAGGAGGCTACACCTTC.

This clone was counted a single time. The chain carries TRBV7-3 and TRBJ2-1; 7 bases agree with TRBD1. Trimming at V came to 3 bases and at J to 7 bases, leaving 0 bases not matched to a gene. Germline CDR1 and CDR2: SGHTA and FQGTGA. The CDR3 extends over 12 amino acids. In DNA form, the CDR3 reads TGTGCCAGCAGCTTGGGACAGAATGAGCAGTTCTTC. Its translation is CASSLGQNEQFF.

The chain uses TRBV6-1 and TRBJ1-2; tentative D call: TRBD1 (6 bases). The V end was cut by 7 bases, the J end by 8 bases, with 14 bases between. Germline CDR1 is MNHNS and CDR2 is SASEGT. This CDR3 region has 12 residues. The CDR3 sequence: CASTRDNGGYTF. The CDR3 DNA follows: TGTGCCAGCACCCGGGACAATGGGGGCTACACCTTC.

This clone was counted a few times. V and J are TRBV28 and TRBJ2-7, with D tentatively TRBD2 (5 bases). The V and J ends lost 2 bases and 2 bases respectively, with 7 bases between them. Germline V gene data show CDR1 as MDHEN and CDR2 as SYDVKM. CDR3 length equals 13 residues. DNA for the CDR3: TGTGCCAGCAGTTTAGCGGGCCCCTACGAGCAGTACTTC. This sequence encodes CASSLAGPYEQYF.

This clone was seen only a few times. The chain employs TRBV18 and TRBJ2-3, with a weak D call TRBD2 (5 bases). This CDR3 has 14 amino acids. V was clipped by 0 bases and J by 3 bases, with 7 bases between them. CDR1 and CDR2 (germline): KGHSH, LQKENI. The CDR3 nucleotides read TGTGCCAGCTCACCACCGCCGGGAACAGATACGCAGTATTTT. Its protein is CASSPPPGTDTQYF. The full variable domain, in which reference TRBV18 and TRBJ2-3 provide the parts outside the CDR3, is NAGVMQNPRHLVRRRGQEARLRCSPMKGHSHVYWYRQLPEEGLKFMVYLQKENIIDESGMPKERFSAEFPKEGPSILRIQQVVRGDSAAYFCASSPPPGTDTQYFGPGTRLTVL.

The rearrangement links TRBV19 to TRBJ2-5; weak D call: TRBD2 (6 bases). This CDR3 has 12 residues. Trimming removed 3 bases at V and 5 bases at J, with 7 bases between. Germline-derived CDR1 and CDR2 are LNHDA and SQIVND (reference sequence). In nucleotides, the CDR3 is TGTGCCAGTAGTATCCGGGGGGAGACCCAGTACTTC. Residues: CASSIRGETQYF.

This sequence joins TRBV7-7 and TRBJ2-1, with 8 nucleotides matching TRBD2. The CDR3 has 15 residues. V dropped 1 base and J dropped 7; count of bases not matched to a gene: 6. CDR1 and CDR2 from the germline V gene are SSHAT and FNYEAQ (reference sequence). CDR3 sequence reads: CASSLDFSGINEQFF. The CDR3 region has the DNA TGTGCCAGCAGCTTAGACTTTAGCGGGATAAATGAGCAGTTCTTC. Full variable domain (remainder filled in from reference TRBV7-7 and TRBJ2-1): GAGVSQSPRYKVTKRGQDVTLRCDPISSHATLYWYQQALGQGPEFLTYFNYEAQPDKSGLPSDRFSAERPEGSISTLTIQRTEQRDSAMYRCASSLDFSGINEQFFGPGTRLTVL.

The chain has TRBV7-9 and TRBJ2-1; TRBD2 aligns across 7 bases. The length of the CDR3 is 13 residues. The germline V gene has CDR1 SEHNR and CDR2 FQNEAQ (reference sequence). V shed 2 bases, J shed 7 bases, and the junction held 2 bases outside the gene matches. DNA for the CDR3: TGTGCCAGCAGCTTATCGCGGGAGAATGAGCAGTTCTTC. Translation: CASSLSRENEQFF. The complete variable domain, with remaining parts taken from reference TRBV7-9 and TRBJ2-1, reads DTGVSQNPRHKITKRGQNVTFRCDPISEHNRLYWYRQTLGQGPEFLTYFQNEAQLEKSRLLSDRFSAERPKGSFSTLEIQRTEQGDSAMYLCASSLSRENEQFFGPGTRLTVL.

The genes are TRBV18 and TRBJ1-1; D is undetermined. The germline V gene encodes CDR1 KGHSH and CDR2 LQKENI. This CDR3 has 14 residues. V lost 2 bases, J lost 2 bases, and 9 bases lay in between. Here the CDR3 reads CASSPGAGNTEAFF. CDR3 nucleotides: TGTGCCAGCTCACCAGGCGCGGGCAACACTGAAGCTTTCTTT.

As for this clone: One junction end disagrees with the germline gene, perhaps due to a read error. The CDR3 DNA sequence: TGTGCCAGCTCAATACCCAAGGGATCGGTCTCTGGGGCCAACGGCCTGACTTTC. It codes for CASSIPKGSVSGANGLTF. The chain is built from TRBV18 and TRBJ2-6; the D gene is possibly TRBD1 (5 bases). The CDR3 extends over 18 amino acids. The germline gives CDR1 KGHSH, CDR2 LQKENI.

V and J are TRBV5-1 and TRBJ2-1; 7 bases are shared with TRBD2. The CDR3 extends over 15 amino acids. CDR1 SGHRS and CDR2 YFSETQ come from the germline V gene. The V and J ends lost 1 base and 5 bases, in that order; junction bases with no gene match: 6. CDR3 residues: CASSLLSSGDNEQFF. DNA for the CDR3: TGCGCCAGCAGCTTGCTGTCTAGCGGAGACAATGAGCAGTTCTTC.

This chain connects TRBV27 to TRBJ1-1, with 9 bases aligning to TRBD1. The CDR3 consists of 16 residues. Germline lookup yields CDR1 MNHEY and CDR2 SMNVEV (reference sequence). J lost 6 bases, V lost 6 bases, and 14 bases had no gene match. The CDR3 spells CASSSGTGRPGAEAFF. Written as DNA, the CDR3 is TGTGCCAGCAGCTCCGGGACAGGGAGACCGGGGGCTGAAGCTTTCTTT.

This clone has only one observation. The same CDR3 arises from other DNA sequences in this sample as well. This rearrangement joins TRBV6-5 to TRBJ2-7; 10 nucleotides agree with TRBD1. The CDR3 is made up of 15 amino acids. Germline assignment: CDR1 MNHEY and CDR2 SVGAGI. Trimming removed 2 bases from V and 3 bases from J; junction bases left unmatched: 4. The CDR3 sequence is CASSYRGQGSYEQYF. The DNA for the CDR3 is TGTGCCAGCAGTTACCGGGGACAGGGGAGCTACGAGCAGTACTTC.

The chain uses TRBV19 and TRBJ1-1; TRBD1 might be the D (5 bases). CDR1 LNHDA and CDR2 SQIVND come from the germline V gene (reference sequence). This CDR3 is built from 17 residues. Trimming removed 2 bases at V and 4 bases at J, with 20 bases between. The chain's CDR3 is CASSIIFRGRGSTEAFF. The CDR3, as DNA: TGTGCCAGTAGTATAATTTTTAGGGGCCGCGGGAGCACTGAAGCTTTCTTT.

This chain's CDR3 is CASTPTPGQGRTGELFF. CDR3 nucleotide sequence: TGTGCCAGCACACCGACCCCGGGACAGGGGAGGACCGGGGAGCTGTTTTTT. V usage is TRBV27 and J usage is TRBJ2-2; TRBD1 agrees at 10 bases. V dropped 7 bases and J dropped 5; count of bases not matched to a gene: 13. The CDR3 length is 17 residues. CDR1 and CDR2 (germline): MNHEY, SMNVEV (reference sequence).

This chain links TRBV2 with TRBJ2-3; 9 bases are a match to TRBD1. The V and J ends lost 5 bases and 3 bases, in that order; junction bases with no gene match: 6. The CDR3 loop spans 15 amino acids. Germline V gives CDR1 SNHLY, CDR2 FYNNEI. Here the CDR3 reads CASSFGTGSTDTQYF. CDR3 DNA: TGTGCCAGCAGTTTCGGGACAGGGAGTACAGATACGCAGTATTTT.

The chain combines TRBV19 with TRBJ2-3; 10 positions match TRBD1. The ends lost 6 bases at V and 4 bases at J; junction bases unmatched: 10. Per germline, CDR1 LNHDA and CDR2 SQIVND (reference sequence). The CDR3 totals 16 residues. The CDR3 sequence: CASSFGTGVIADTQYF. In DNA form, the CDR3 reads TGTGCCAGTAGCTTTGGGACAGGGGTTATCGCAGATACGCAGTATTTT.

In this sample, this clone turned up a few times. The V call is TRBV5-4, the J call TRBJ2-1, with 7 nucleotides matching TRBD2. Germline V gene data show CDR1 as SGHNT and CDR2 as YYREEE (reference sequence). J lost 6 bases, V lost 0 bases, and 3 bases had no gene match. CDR3 length: 14 amino acids. The CDR3 spells CASSLVRTSNEQFF. The CDR3 DNA follows: TGTGCCAGCAGCTTGGTACGGACTAGCAATGAGCAGTTCTTC.